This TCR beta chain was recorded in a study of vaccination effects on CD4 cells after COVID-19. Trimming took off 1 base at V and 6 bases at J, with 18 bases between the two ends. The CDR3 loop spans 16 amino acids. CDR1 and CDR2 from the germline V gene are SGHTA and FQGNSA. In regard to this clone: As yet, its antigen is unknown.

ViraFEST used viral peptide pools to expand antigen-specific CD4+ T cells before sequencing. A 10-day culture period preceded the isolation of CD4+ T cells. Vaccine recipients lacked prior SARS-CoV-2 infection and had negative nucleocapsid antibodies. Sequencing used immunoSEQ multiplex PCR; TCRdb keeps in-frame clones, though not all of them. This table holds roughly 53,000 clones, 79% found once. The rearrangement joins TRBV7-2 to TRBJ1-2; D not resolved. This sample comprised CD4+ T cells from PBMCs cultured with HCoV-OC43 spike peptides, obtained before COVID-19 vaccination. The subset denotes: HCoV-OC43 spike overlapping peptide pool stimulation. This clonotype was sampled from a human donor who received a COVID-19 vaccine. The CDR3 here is CASSLGRGRSGDGYTF. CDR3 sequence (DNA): TGTGCCAGCAGCTTAGGTAGAGGCAGGTCGGGCGATGGCTACACCTTC.